A single T cell receptor beta chain is shown here with its context. The CDR3 sequence is 19 residues long. Germline V lookup: CDR1 MNHEY, CDR2 SVGEGT. Germline trimming cut 2 bases from V and 3 bases from J; bases unmatched to any gene: 11. This sample is drawn from a study of blood T cell repertoires in COVID-19. Study-wide context: Collection of acute and convalescent COVID-19 samples took place in the United States, Italy and Spain.

As processed by the authors: It was from reference gene primer amplification that nucleated cell counts were estimated. The data were produced by immunoSEQ multiplex PCR, yet TCRdb's version contains in-frame clones alone and is incomplete. D and trimming were read from the DNA, whereas the V and J calls and clone size are those reported in that table. The sample lists roughly 53,000 clones, 86% occurring once. This receptor was taken from an elderly man with acute or convalescent COVID-19. Material for sequencing was peripheral blood. V gene TRBV6-2 or TRBV6-3 combines with J gene TRBJ2-6, with TRBD1 identical over 9 bases. The CDR3 is CASSYKAGTGSVGANVLTF. CDR3 DNA sequence: TGTGCCAGCAGTTACAAAGCCGGGACAGGGAGTGTTGGGGCCAACGTCCTGACTTTC.